Listed below are T cell receptor beta chains from one sample, sequenced in a study of blood T cell repertoires in COVID-19. Clones were read by immunoSEQ multiplex PCR, and TCRdb kept only the in-frame ones, dropping some. The table includes approximately 89,000 clones, 85% detected once. Specimen: peripheral blood. These receptors originate from a woman aged 70-85 years with active or convalescent COVID-19. The CDR3 runs from the conserved cysteine through the conserved F or W. Fields, in order: D gene, V gene, J gene, clone size, CDR3 protein, CDR3 DNA. A D gene is named only where the DNA matches it firmly. Rows may omit the clone size; those that give it use once, few, many or a size class.

D gene: TRBD1; V gene: TRBV7-2; J gene: TRBJ1-2; clone size: few; CDR3 protein: CASSIYRGLDYGYTF; CDR3 DNA: TGTGCCAGCAGCATTTACAGGGGGCTCGACTATGGCTACACCTTC
D gene: NA; V gene: TRBV11-2; J gene: TRBJ1-2; clone size: many; CDR3 protein: CASSFNAGAGNGYTF; CDR3 DNA: TGTGCCAGCAGCTTCAACGCAGGGGCTGGGAATGGCTACACCTTC
D gene: NA; V gene: TRBV7-2; J gene: TRBJ2-2; clone size: NA; CDR3 protein: CASSFTGTNTGELFF; CDR3 DNA: TGTGCCAGCAGCTTTACGGGGACTAACACCGGGGAGCTGTTTTTT
D gene: TRBD2; V gene: TRBV6-1; J gene: TRBJ2-1; clone size: few; CDR3 protein: CASSEGVGDYYNEQFF; CDR3 DNA: TGTGCCAGCAGTGAAGGTGTGGGGGACTACTACAATGAGCAGTTCTTC
D gene: NA; V gene: TRBV6-5; J gene: TRBJ2-3; clone size: NA; CDR3 protein: CASRASLATDTQYF; CDR3 DNA: TGTGCCAGCAGAGCTAGTCTAGCAACAGATACGCAGTATTTT
D gene: NA; V gene: TRBV28; J gene: TRBJ1-1; clone size: NA; CDR3 protein: CASRRQVGVKDFF; CDR3 DNA: TGTGCCAGCAGGAGACAGGTAGGGGTAAAGGATTTCTTT
D gene: NA; V gene: TRBV19; J gene: TRBJ1-1; clone size: NA; CDR3 protein: CASSMAGPGTEAFF; CDR3 DNA: TGTGCCAGTAGTATGGCGGGGCCCGGGACTGAAGCTTTCTTT
D gene: TRBD1; V gene: TRBV7-6; J gene: TRBJ2-2; clone size: few; CDR3 protein: CASSQPGTGVRELFF; CDR3 DNA: TGTGCCAGCAGCCAACCCGGGACAGGGGTCCGGGAGCTGTTTTTT
D gene: TRBD1; V gene: TRBV5-1; J gene: TRBJ2-5; clone size: NA; CDR3 protein: CASTTRTGGWETQYF; CDR3 DNA: TGCGCCAGCACCACTCGGACAGGGGGCTGGGAGACCCAGTACTTC
D gene: TRBD1; V gene: TRBV28; J gene: TRBJ2-7; clone size: NA; CDR3 protein: CASSPPGQGRYEQYF; CDR3 DNA: TGTGCCAGCAGCCCCCCGGGACAGGGGCGCTACGAGCAGTACTTC
D gene: NA; V gene: TRBV9; J gene: TRBJ1-2; clone size: NA; CDR3 protein: CASSWDTANYGYTF; CDR3 DNA: TGTGCCAGCAGCTGGGACACCGCCAACTATGGCTACACCTTC